Below, 29 T cell receptor beta chains from the same sample are listed, as sequenced in a study of human T cells and chemical hapten exposure. Time point specified: patch test 3, about 24 weeks after DPC sensitization. Treatment specified: therapeutic diphenylcyclopropenone sensitization with weekly scalp DPC. TCRdb re-derived calls from the RACE reads in MiXCR, one entry per CDR3 protein. The repertoire includes some 96,000 distinct CDR3 sequences, around 25% of them detected once, and about 9.3% sits in the top ten. This specimen consisted of whole blood, obtained in connection with sensitization to the hapten diphenylcyclopropenone (DPC). These receptors originate from a man in his forties with alopecia areata. Some clones in this sample may be carry-over from other donors' samples.

The genes are TRBV3-1 and TRBJ2-3; TRBD2 agrees at 7 bases. Trimming cost V 4 bases and J 6 bases; bases outside gene matches: 10. The CDR3 runs to 15 residues. CDR1 is LGHDT and CDR2 is YNNKEL in the germline V gene (reference sequence). CDR3 nucleotides: TGTGCCAGCAGCCCGGGACTACCGCCGGCGGATACGCAGTATTTT. Amino acids: CASSPGLPPADTQYF.

This chain connects TRBV24-1 to TRBJ2-1; D call uncertain. Germline-derived CDR1 and CDR2 are KGHDR and SFDVKD. Between the trimmed V and J ends, which lost 5 bases and 5 bases, there was a span of 6 bases. The CDR3 extends over 12 amino acids. Here the CDR3 DNA reads TGTGCCACCAGTGGGGTCGACAATGAGCAGTTCTTC. Residues: CATSGVDNEQFF.

The chain couples TRBV6-5 to TRBJ2-7, with D maybe TRBD1 (6 bases). There are 15 residues in the CDR3. V was clipped by 0 bases and J by 0 bases, with 9 bases between them. The germline CDR1 and CDR2 sequences are MNHEY and SVGAGI. The CDR3 DNA follows: TGTGCCAGCAGTTACTCGAGGGGGAGCTCCTACGAGCAGTACTTC. Its protein product is CASSYSRGSSYEQYF.

The chain couples TRBV28 to TRBJ2-7, with 12 positions matching TRBD1. The CDR3 has 20 amino acids. The germline V gene encodes CDR1 MDHEN and CDR2 SYDVKM. The V and J ends lost 6 bases and 6 bases, in that order; junction bases with no gene match: 24. The CDR3 DNA sequence: TGTGCCAGCAGCGCCGCCGGGACAGGGGGCGGTAGAGGGGGCTATATCGAGCAGTACTTC. The encoded protein is CASSAAGTGGGRGGYIEQYF. Together with reference TRBV28 and TRBJ2-7, the CDR3 gives the full variable domain: DVKVTQSSRYLVKRTGEKVFLECVQDMDHENMFWYRQDPGLGLRLIYFSYDVKMKEKGDIPEGYSVSREKKERFSLILESASTNQTSMYLCASSAAGTGGGRGGYIEQYFGPGTRLTVT.

The V and J genes are TRBV2 and TRBJ1-5, with 10 bases that match TRBD1. V shed 5 bases and J 6 bases; nucleotides not matched to a gene: 7. CDR1 is SNHLY, CDR2 FYNNEI, per germline. The CDR3 consists of 15 residues. The CDR3 is CASSPGTGVVQPQHF. The CDR3 DNA follows: TGTGCCAGCAGTCCCGGGACAGGGGTGGTTCAGCCCCAGCATTTT.

The genes are TRBV29-1 and TRBJ2-5, with TRBD1 as a possible D gene (5 bases). Germline V CDR1 and CDR2: SQVTM, ANQGSEA. V lost 1 base to trimming and J lost 6 bases, with 12 bases between them. CDR3 length: 13 residues. CDR3 protein: CSVEGQGPKTQYF. CDR3 DNA sequence: TGCAGCGTTGAAGGGCAGGGCCCCAAGACCCAGTACTTC.

J is TRBJ1-1 and V is TRBV12-3 or TRBV12-4; no reliable D call. V was pared by 7 bases and J by 6 bases, with 9 bases between. CDR3 size: 11 residues. CDR3 DNA sequence: TGTGCCAGCATCGTTGAGGCTGAAGCTTTCTTT. It yields the protein CASIVEAEAFF.

The rearrangement links TRBV5-6 to TRBJ2-5, with D tentatively TRBD2 (5 bases). V lost 5 bases, J lost 5 bases, and 16 bases lay in between. In germline, CDR1 is SGHDT, CDR2 YYEEEE. The CDR3 loop spans 14 amino acids. CDR3 region: CASRSRGSGETQYF. The CDR3 DNA is TGTGCCAGCAGGTCCCGGGGTTCCGGGGAGACCCAGTACTTC.

This clonotype was seen a few times. The V gene is TRBV6-1, the J gene TRBJ2-3, with 9 bases that match TRBD1. The J segment lost 3 bases and the V segment lost 6 bases, leaving 7 bases of the junction unmatched. Per the germline V gene, CDR1 is MNHNS and CDR2 is SASEGT. There are 15 residues in the CDR3. The CDR3 DNA reads TGTGCCAGCAGAAAACAGGGGGCTAGGACAGATACGCAGTATTTT. Its protein is CASRKQGARTDTQYF.

The CDR3 region has the DNA TGTGCCAGCAGCTGGGACGGGTTTGGGGCCAACGTCCTGACTTTC. Amino acid sequence: CASSWDGFGANVLTF. The genes are TRBV5-6 and TRBJ2-6; TRBD1 or TRBD2 may be the D gene (5 bases each). The CDR3 extends over 15 amino acids. V lost 3 bases and J 3 bases, leaving 10 bases between the germline ends. CDR1 is SGHDT and CDR2 is YYEEEE in the germline V gene.

The V and J genes are TRBV18 and TRBJ1-2; 7 positions match TRBD1. The CDR3 length is 14 residues. The V segment lost 1 base and the J segment 6 bases; nucleotides outside the gene matches: 5. CDR1 KGHSH and CDR2 LQKENI come from the germline V gene. The CDR3 bases are TGTGCCAGCTCACCACAGTCAGGGGGTCATGGCTACACCTTC. As protein: CASSPQSGGHGYTF.

This clonotype was picked up a small number of times. The chain uses TRBV27 and TRBJ2-5; 7 nucleotides agree with TRBD1. The CDR3 contains 16 residues. V was pared by 4 bases and J by 0 bases, with 8 bases of the junction left unmatched. CDR1 and CDR2 (germline): MNHEY, SMNVEV (reference sequence). The CDR3 region is CASSSYRDSYQETQYF. CDR3 nucleotide sequence: TGTGCCAGCAGTTCTTACCGGGACAGTTACCAAGAGACCCAGTACTTC.

The V call is TRBV6-2 or TRBV6-3, the J call TRBJ2-5; 7 positions agree with TRBD2. Germline V gene sequence: CDR1 MNHEY, CDR2 SVGEGT. The CDR3 loop spans 14 amino acids. V trimming: 3 bases; J trimming: 5 bases; junction bases outside the gene matches: 6. The DNA for the CDR3 is TGTGCCAGCAGTTATTCGGGAGGAGTGGAGACCCAGTACTTC. This codes for CASSYSGGVETQYF.

The chain joins TRBV6-1 to TRBJ1-1; D is unresolved. The germline gives CDR1 MNHNS, CDR2 SASEGT. Trimming shortened V by 4 bases and J by 1 base, and 16 bases separated the two germline ends. This CDR3 spans 16 amino acids. CDR3 nucleotide sequence: TGTGCCAGCAGTGTGCTCCAGTTGGGGTCGAACACTGAAGCTTTCTTT. Its translation is CASSVLQLGSNTEAFF.

This clonotype has more than one count but fewer than ten. The rearrangement uses TRBV7-9 and TRBJ2-2; D call uncertain. V gave up 0 bases and J gave up 2 bases, with 10 bases separating them. The CDR3 runs to 16 residues. Germline CDR1 reads SEHNR; CDR2 reads FQNEAQ (reference sequence). The CDR3: CASSLAPGPNTGELFF. In nucleotides, the CDR3 is TGTGCCAGCAGCTTAGCTCCAGGACCCAACACCGGGGAGCTGTTTTTT.

The V call is TRBV6-5, the J call TRBJ2-2; TRBD2 matches 8 bases. V shed 7 bases, J shed 1 base, and the junction held 5 bases outside the gene matches. The CDR3 extends over 15 amino acids. The germline gives CDR1 MNHEY, CDR2 SVGAGI. CDR3 coding DNA: TGTGCCAGCACCGTAAGCGGGAGGAACACCGGGGAGCTGTTTTTT. Amino acids: CASTVSGRNTGELFF.

The chain combines TRBV6-2 or TRBV6-3 with TRBJ2-5; the match to TRBD2 covers 7 bases. Germline V gene data show CDR1 as MNHEY and CDR2 as SVGEGT. CDR3 length: 17 amino acids. The ends lost 6 bases at V and 2 bases at J; junction bases unmatched: 15. This CDR3 is CASRHWALSGGQETQYF. The CDR3 DNA is TGTGCCAGCAGGCACTGGGCTCTCTCGGGAGGTCAAGAGACCCAGTACTTC.

This clonotype has more than one count but fewer than ten. This sequence joins TRBV25-1 and TRBJ1-1; possible D gene TRBD1, 6 bases. CDR3 size: 18 residues. Germline V CDR1 and CDR2: MGHDK, SYGVNS. Trimming took 2 bases from V and 4 from J, leaving 23 bases between them. The chain's CDR3 is CASSEGSDQGPVGTEAFF. CDR3 bases: TGTGCCAGCAGTGAAGGCTCCGACCAGGGGCCCGTTGGCACTGAAGCTTTCTTT. Filled out from reference TRBV25-1 and TRBJ1-1, the complete variable domain reads EADIYQTPRYLVIGTGKKITLECSQTMGHDKMYWYQQDPGMELHLIHYSYGVNSTEKGDLSSESTVSRIRTEHFPLTLESARPSHTSQYLCASSEGSDQGPVGTEAFFGQGTRLTVV.

The genes are TRBV19 and TRBJ1-1, with D possibly matching TRBD1 (6 bases). The V and J ends lost 5 bases and 3 bases respectively, with 16 bases between them. Germline V gives CDR1 LNHDA, CDR2 SQIVND (reference sequence). The length of the CDR3 is 15 residues. This chain's CDR3 is CASSVRDKGDTEAFF. As DNA, the CDR3 is TGTGCCAGTAGTGTACGGGACAAGGGGGACACTGAAGCTTTCTTT.

The chain joins TRBV12-3 or TRBV12-4 to TRBJ1-4; D possibly corresponds to TRBD1 (6 bases). The CDR3 is 15 amino acids. The V end was cut by 3 bases, the J end by 4 bases, with 12 bases between. CDR3 coding DNA: TGTGCCAGCAGTTTCCGCGGGACACGTAATGAAAAACTGTTTTTT. It encodes CASSFRGTRNEKLFF.

The chain recombines TRBV6-6 with TRBJ2-7; D not resolved. In germline, CDR1 is MNHNY, CDR2 SVGAGI (reference sequence). The CDR3 has 11 amino acids. V lost 6 bases and J lost 3, with 6 bases in between. The CDR3 region is CASRGIYEQYF. CDR3 DNA: TGTGCCAGCAGAGGGATCTACGAGCAGTACTTC.

The chain is built from TRBV20-1 and TRBJ2-1, with D tentatively TRBD1 (5 bases). Trimming shortened V by 2 bases and J by 10 bases, and 18 bases separated the two germline ends. In germline, CDR1 is DFQATT, CDR2 SNEGSKA (reference sequence). This CDR3 region has 14 residues. This CDR3 is CSARSPNGAREQFF. The DNA of the CDR3 is TGCAGTGCTAGATCCCCGAATGGGGCGCGGGAGCAGTTCTTC.

The chain employs TRBV28 and TRBJ2-7; the D gene is possibly TRBD2 (6 bases). V was pared by 3 bases and J by 2 bases, with 11 bases between. The CDR3 is made up of 14 amino acids. Germline assignment: CDR1 MDHEN and CDR2 SYDVKM. DNA for the CDR3: TGTGCCAGCAGTTTCCCGGGAGAGCCCTACGAGCAGTACTTC. This codes for CASSFPGEPYEQYF.

This clonotype was recorded many times. The chain uses TRBV9 and TRBJ2-3; D unclear. Trimming stripped 0 bases from V and 1 base from J, with 3 bases between. Germline values: CDR1 SGDLS, CDR2 YYNGEE. CDR3 length: 13 residues. The DNA for the CDR3 is TGTGCCAGCAGCGTAGATGGCACAGATACGCAGTATTTT. Its translation is CASSVDGTDTQYF.

This clonotype was recorded once. The chain combines TRBV12-3 or TRBV12-4 with TRBJ1-1, with a tentative D call TRBD1 (5 bases). The CDR3 has 12 amino acids. V was clipped by 6 bases and J by 9 bases, with 14 bases between them. The CDR3 spells CASSPGGGKAFF. The CDR3 coding sequence is TGTGCCAGCAGCCCTGGGGGAGGGAAAGCTTTCTTT.

This clonotype was seen a handful of times. The chain combines TRBV20-1 with TRBJ1-1; D perhaps matches TRBD1 (6 bases). Germline CDR1 and CDR2: DFQATT and SNEGSKA (reference sequence). The CDR3 totals 18 residues. V was shortened by 0 bases and J by 0 bases, with 20 bases between the two germline ends. The CDR3, as DNA: TGCAGTGCTAGAGATGAAGAGGGTCTAAGGACAGTGAACACTGAAGCTTTCTTT. This codes for CSARDEEGLRTVNTEAFF.

This clonotype was detected ten times or more. The V call is TRBV3-1, the J call TRBJ1-5; a possible D gene is TRBD1 (5 bases). Germline values: CDR1 LGHDT, CDR2 YNNKEL (reference sequence). CDR3 length equals 12 residues. Trimming removed 3 bases at V and 11 bases at J, with 11 bases between. The CDR3 region is CASSQGERAQHF. Written as DNA, the CDR3 is TGTGCCAGCAGCCAGGGGGAACGGGCCCAGCATTTT.

This clonotype showed up just a few times. V and J are TRBV10-3 and TRBJ2-1, with D unresolved. The CDR3 length is 12 residues. Germline loops: CDR1 ENHRY, CDR2 SYGVKD. Trimming stripped 10 bases from V and 8 bases from J, with 15 bases between. The CDR3 loop is CATKPARDEQFF. CDR3 nucleotides: TGTGCCACCAAGCCAGCCCGCGATGAGCAGTTCTTC.

The chain recombines TRBV27 with TRBJ1-4; 11 bases match TRBD1. In germline, CDR1 is MNHEY, CDR2 SMNVEV (reference sequence). J was trimmed by 3 bases and V by 5 bases; bases with no gene match: 8. This CDR3 spans 17 amino acids. The CDR3 reads CASSPRDRGTANEKLFF. The CDR3 DNA sequence: TGTGCCAGCAGTCCCAGGGACAGGGGGACGGCTAATGAAAAACTGTTTTTT.